This entry concerns a single TCR beta chain. The data belong to a study of blood T cell repertoires in COVID-19. Looking at the study overall: From T cells, B-cell-depleted T cells, or PBMCs came the material, which was cDNA or gDNA.

Categorization into cohorts depended on clinical history that participants reported. Assay: immunoSEQ multiplex PCR; the TCRdb copy retains only in-frame clones and omits some. Counted here are more than 350,000 clones, approximately 90% occurring once; the ten biggest clones make up about 1.5%. Germline CDR1 and CDR2: LNHNV and YYDKDF (reference sequence). The CDR3 extends over 17 amino acids. V was pared by 1 base and J by 3 bases, with 6 bases of the junction left unmatched. V usage is TRBV15 and J usage is TRBJ2-5, with TRBD2 identical over 12 bases. The sample taken for sequencing was PBMCs or T cells enriched from blood (not recorded which). The source is a woman in her late teens or twenties who had been exposed to COVID-19. Here the CDR3 reads CATSRVPRTSGEETQYF. The CDR3 nucleotides read TGTGCCACCAGCAGAGTTCCCCGGACTAGCGGGGAAGAGACCCAGTACTTC.